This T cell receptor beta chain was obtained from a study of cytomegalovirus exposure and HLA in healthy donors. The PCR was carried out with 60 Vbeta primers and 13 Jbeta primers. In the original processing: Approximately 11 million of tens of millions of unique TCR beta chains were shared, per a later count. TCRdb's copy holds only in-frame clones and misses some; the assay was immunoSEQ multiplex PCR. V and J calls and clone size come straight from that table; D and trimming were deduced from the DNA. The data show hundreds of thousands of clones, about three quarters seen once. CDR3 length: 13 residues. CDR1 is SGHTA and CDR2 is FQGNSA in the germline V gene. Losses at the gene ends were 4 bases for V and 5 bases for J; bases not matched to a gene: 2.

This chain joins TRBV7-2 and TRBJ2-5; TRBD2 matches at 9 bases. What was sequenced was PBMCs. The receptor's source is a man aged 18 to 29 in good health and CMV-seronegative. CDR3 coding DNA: TGTGCCAGCAGCTGGACTAGCGTGGAGACCCAGTACTTC. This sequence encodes CASSWTSVETQYF.